This TCR beta chain was identified in a study of OX40 agonist ivuxolimab in advanced cancers. Study as a whole: Given to patients was ivuxolimab, an agonistic anti-OX40 (CD134) antibody. Patients in dose escalation had liver, melanoma, kidney or head and neck cancers.

The CDR3 runs to 13 residues. Germline loops: CDR1 MDHEN, CDR2 SYDVKM. V lost 6 bases and J lost 6; bases outside the gene matches: 8. Findings and caveats of the study: It was also the case that some nonresponders had low normalized T-cell clonal expansion.

The protocol was immunoSEQ multiplex PCR, while the TCRdb copy is restricted to in-frame clones and leaves out a portion. The table shows just over 80,000 clones, with roughly 84% occurring only once. To note about this clone: As yet, its antigen is unknown.

Sequences were derived from CD4+ or CD8+ T cells sorted from blood, sampled in a trial of the OX40 agonist ivuxolimab. The chain has TRBV28 and TRBJ2-7; 7 positions agree with TRBD1. This clonotype originated in an adult with an advanced solid tumor such as melanoma, head and neck, liver or kidney cancer. CDR3: CASRGTGVSEQYF. CDR3 DNA sequence: TGTGCCAGCAGGGGAACAGGGGTGAGCGAGCAGTACTTC.